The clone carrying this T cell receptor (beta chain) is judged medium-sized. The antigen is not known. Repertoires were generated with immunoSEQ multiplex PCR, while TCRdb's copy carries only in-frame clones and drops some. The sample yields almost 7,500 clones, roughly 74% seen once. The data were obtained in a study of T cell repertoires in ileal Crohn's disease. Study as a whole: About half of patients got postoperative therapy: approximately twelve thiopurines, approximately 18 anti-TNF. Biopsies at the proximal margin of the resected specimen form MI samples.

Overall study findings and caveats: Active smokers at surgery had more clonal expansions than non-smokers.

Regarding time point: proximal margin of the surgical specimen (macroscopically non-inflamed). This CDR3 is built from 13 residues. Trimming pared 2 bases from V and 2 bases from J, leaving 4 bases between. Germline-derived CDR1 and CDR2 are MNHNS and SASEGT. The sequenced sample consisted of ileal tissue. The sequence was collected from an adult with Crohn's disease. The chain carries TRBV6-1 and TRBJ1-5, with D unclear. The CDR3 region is CASSEQGNQPQHF. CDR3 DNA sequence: TGTGCCAGCAGTGAACAGGGCAATCAGCCCCAGCATTTT.